This TCR beta chain comes out of a study of control samples from healthy donors and cancer patients. The repertoire was sequenced with immunoSEQ multiplex PCR; TCRdb's copy has only in-frame clones and lacks some. This table lists about 190,000 clones. Germline V gene data show CDR1 as MDHEN and CDR2 as SYDVKM. Unmatched junction bases numbered 9, after V lost 3 bases and J lost 7 bases. This CDR3 spans 16 amino acids. The clonotype was recovered from a woman under 40 in good health. The chain has TRBV28 and TRBJ1-6; TRBD1 aligns across 7 bases. Material: blood. CDR3 coding DNA: TGTGCCAGCAGTTTCCGACAGGGTAGGGCCAATTCACCCCTCCACTTT. It yields the protein CASSFRQGRANSPLHF.